The rows below give T cell receptor beta chains drawn from one sample of a study of blood T cell repertoires in COVID-19. The repertoire was sequenced with immunoSEQ multiplex PCR; TCRdb's copy has only in-frame clones and lacks some. The sample records more than 95,000 clones, about 90% being singletons. The source material was peripheral blood. The origin of the receptors is a human donor in a cohort sampled during active COVID-19. CDR3s include the opening cysteine and the closing phenylalanine or tryptophan. The D gene is left open where the match is weak. Not every row has a clone size; where given, it reads once, few, many or a size class.

v_call,d_call,j_call,clone_size,cdr3_nt,cdr3_aa
TRBV4-1,TRBD1,TRBJ2-7,-,TGCGCCAGCAGCCCCCGGGACAGCTCCTACGAGCAGTACTTC,CASSPRDSSYEQYF
TRBV18,-,TRBJ1-3,-,TGTGCCAGCTCACCGCCTGCGGCCTCTGGAAACACCATATATTTT,CASSPPAASGNTIYF
TRBV19,-,TRBJ1-3,-,TGTGCCAGTAGTATAGGCGAAGGAAACACCATATATTTT,CASSIGEGNTIYF
TRBV5-1,-,TRBJ1-1,-,TGCGCCAGCAGCTTGGGAGAGGTTGAAGCTTTCTTT,CASSLGEVEAFF
TRBV11-2,-,TRBJ2-1,-,TGTGCCAGCAGCTTAGAGGCTAGCTCCTACAATGAGCAGTTCTTC,CASSLEASSYNEQFF
TRBV10-3,TRBD2,TRBJ2-1,-,TGTGCCATCAGAGCCGCGACTAGCGGGGGGGCCGGGGAGCAGTTCTTC,CAIRAATSGGAGEQFF
TRBV18,-,TRBJ1-1,-,TGTGCCAGCTCACCGGGGGGGCCAGGCACTGAAGCTTTCTTT,CASSPGGPGTEAFF
TRBV6-5,-,TRBJ1-1,once,TGTGCCAGCAGCAGGATTAACACTGAAGCTTTCTTT,CASSRINTEAFF
TRBV6-5,-,TRBJ2-7,once,TGTGCCAGCAGTCCCACCGGGACACAGCAGTACTTC,CASSPTGTQQYF
TRBV4-2,-,TRBJ2-2,-,TGTGCCAGCAGCCCTAAGGGCGGGGGCACCATGTTGAACACCGGGGAGCTGTTTTTT,CASSPKGGGTMLNTGELFF
TRBV6-4,TRBD1,TRBJ1-5,-,TGTGCCAGCAGAAGGACAGGGCCCAGCAATCAGCCCCAGCATTTT,CASRRTGPSNQPQHF
TRBV11-2,TRBD1,TRBJ2-7,-,TGTGCCAGCAGCTCCTGGGACAGCTCCTACGAGCAGTACTTC,CASSSWDSSYEQYF
TRBV12-5,TRBD1,TRBJ1-2,-,TGTGCTAGTGGTTTATCGGACAGGGGGCTCATTGGTGGCTACACCTTC,CASGLSDRGLIGGYTF
TRBV11-2,-,TRBJ2-5,-,TGTGCCAGCAGCTTTCGATGGACTGGCCTCAATGAGACCCAGTACTTC,CASSFRWTGLNETQYF
TRBV5-1,-,TRBJ2-2,-,TGCGCCAGCAGGACGGGCGGGGAGCTGTTTTTT,CASRTGGELFF
TRBV3-1/TRBV3-2,TRBD2,TRBJ2-5,-,TGTGCCAGCAGCCTAGGACTAGAAAGAGAGACCCAGTACTTC,CASSLGLERETQYF
TRBV28,-,TRBJ1-5,-,TGTGCCAGCAGTTTATCTAGAGGGATGAAGCCCCAGCATTTT,CASSLSRGMKPQHF
TRBV12-3/TRBV12-4,-,TRBJ2-5,-,TGTGCCAGCAGTGCAGTAGAGACCCAGTACTTC,CASSAVETQYF
TRBV6-6,TRBD1,TRBJ2-7,-,TGTGCCAGCAGTTACTTGGGGACAGGGAGTTTCTACGAGCAGTACTTC,CASSYLGTGSFYEQYF
TRBV5-6,-,TRBJ2-3,-,TGTGCCAGCAGTTTAGCAGGGGATACGCAGTATTTT,CASSLAGDTQYF
TRBV5-4,-,TRBJ1-1,-,TGTGCCAGCAGCTTGGAGCAGGGCAGGGGCACTGAAGCTTTCTTT,CASSLEQGRGTEAFF
TRBV19,-,TRBJ1-5,-,TGTGCCACCGACGGACAGCCACAATATAGCAATCAGCCCCAGCATTTT,CATDGQPQYSNQPQHF
TRBV6-8,TRBD2,TRBJ2-7,-,TGTGCCAGCAGTTACCCTAGCGGAATCTACGAGCAGTACTTC,CASSYPSGIYEQYF
TRBV5-3,-,TRBJ1-5,many,TGTGCCAGAAGCCTCCACCCCAGGGTAGGCAATCAGCCCCAGCATTTT,CARSLHPRVGNQPQHF
TRBV11-2,-,TRBJ1-6,-,TGTGCCAGCAGCTACGAGCCTTTTTATAATTCACCCCTCCACTTT,CASSYEPFYNSPLHF
TRBV19,TRBD1,TRBJ1-5,-,TGTGCCAGTAGTATAGAGTGGGGACAGAATCAGCCCCAGCATTTT,CASSIEWGQNQPQHF
TRBV28,TRBD2,TRBJ2-5,-,TGTGCCAGCAGTTTCTTTCTCGGGACTAGCGGGAAAGAGACCCAGTACTTC,CASSFFLGTSGKETQYF
TRBV21-1,-,TRBJ2-7,-,TGTGCCAGCAGCAAAAGGGACAGGGGCCAGTCTTGCGAGCAGTACTTC,CASSKRDRGQSCEQYF
TRBV28,-,TRBJ2-7,-,TGTGCCAGCAGTTTACTTTTCGGGTCCTACGAGCAGTACTTC,CASSLLFGSYEQYF
TRBV20-1,-,TRBJ2-1,few,TGCAGTGCCCCCGCGTGGGGGCAGCAGTTCTTC,CSAPAWGQQFF
TRBV24-1,-,TRBJ2-1,-,TGTGCCACCAGCGGGAGTCGCTACAATGAGCAGTTCTTC,CATSGSRYNEQFF
TRBV18,TRBD1,TRBJ1-1,once,TGTGCCAGCTCACTGGGGTCGGGACAGCCTTTCGAAGCTTTCTTT,CASSLGSGQPFEAFF
TRBV5-1,TRBD1,TRBJ1-2,-,TGCGCCAGCAGCTTGGGAGGGGTAGGGACAGGGGATCCCTATGGCTACACCTTC,CASSLGGVGTGDPYGYTF
TRBV7-3,-,TRBJ1-3,-,TGTGCCAGCAGCCCGGGCGGGGACACCATATATTTT,CASSPGGDTIYF
TRBV4-1,TRBD1,TRBJ1-1,-,TGCGCCAGCAGCCGATCCCTGGACAGGGTGAACACTGAAGCTTTCTTT,CASSRSLDRVNTEAFF
TRBV27,-,TRBJ1-6,-,TGTGCCAGCAGTGGGGGCGCGAGGGCTGGTTCACCCCTCCACTTT,CASSGGARAGSPLHF
TRBV6-1,-,TRBJ1-4,-,TGTGCCAGCAGTGAAGCCAGCGCAACTAATGAAAAACTGTTTTTT,CASSEASATNEKLFF
TRBV5-1,TRBD1,TRBJ2-4,-,TGCGCCAGCAGCCAGGACAGGGGTACCAAAAACATTCAGTACTTC,CASSQDRGTKNIQYF
TRBV10-3,-,TRBJ1-1,-,TGTGCCATCAGCCCTAAACCCCTTAACACTGAAGCTTTCTTT,CAISPKPLNTEAFF
TRBV7-9,TRBD2,TRBJ2-7,-,TGTGCCAGCAGCTTATTCGTTGGGGGGGAGAGCGACGAGCAGTACTTC,CASSLFVGGESDEQYF
TRBV27,TRBD1,TRBJ2-1,few,TGTGCCAGCAGTTTAATTGGCGCCGGGACAGGGGGAGAGAGGTCCTACAATGAGCAGTTCTTC,CASSLIGAGTGGERSYNEQFF
TRBV7-9,-,TRBJ2-3,-,TGTGCCAGCAGCTTAGGAGGGACAGATACGCAGTATTTT,CASSLGGTDTQYF
TRBV3-1/TRBV3-2,-,TRBJ2-5,-,TGTGCCAGCAGCCTACCTTACTCCGAGGTCCAAGAGACCCAGTACTTC,CASSLPYSEVQETQYF
TRBV25-1,TRBD2,TRBJ2-1,-,TGTGCCAGCAGTTCTAGCGGGGGGTACAATGAGCAGTTCTTC,CASSSSGGYNEQFF
TRBV19,-,TRBJ1-1,few,TGTGCCAGTAGTATCGAGGGTGTCTTACAGCCTGAAGCTTTCTTT,CASSIEGVLQPEAFF
TRBV25-1,-,TRBJ1-6,-,TGTGCCAGCAGTCTCCAGGCGGGCTCACCCCTCCACTTT,CASSLQAGSPLHF
TRBV19,-,TRBJ2-1,-,TGTGCCAGTTACAACTGGGAGTACAATGTGCAGTTCTTC,CASYNWEYNVQFF
TRBV29-1,-,TRBJ1-1,-,TGCAGCGTTGAAGGCTTGTACAGACTGAACACTGAAGCTTTCTTT,CSVEGLYRLNTEAFF
TRBV15,-,TRBJ1-3,once,TGTGCCACCAGCAGAGCCCCGGGAGATGGAAACACCATATATTTT,CATSRAPGDGNTIYF
TRBV11-2,-,TRBJ2-1,once,TGTGCCAGCAGCCCCCTATCAGCCAGGGAGCAGTTCTTC,CASSPLSAREQFF
TRBV5-1,-,TRBJ2-5,-,TGCGCCAGCAGCTTGCTAGGGTCCGGGATCCAAGAGACCCAGTACTTC,CASSLLGSGIQETQYF
TRBV4-1,TRBD1,TRBJ1-2,-,TGCGCCAGCAGCCCGCGACAGGGGTCAAACTATGGCTACACCTTC,CASSPRQGSNYGYTF
TRBV11-2,TRBD1,TRBJ2-5,-,TGTGCCAGCAGCTCCTACTACCGGACAGGGGGCGACCAAGAGACCCAGTACTTC,CASSSYYRTGGDQETQYF
TRBV6-1,TRBD2,TRBJ2-2,-,TGTGCCAGCAGTGTGGCTAGCGGGGGGTATAGCGGGGAGCTGTTTTTT,CASSVASGGYSGELFF
TRBV5-4,-,TRBJ1-4,-,TGTGCCAGCAGCTTAAGTCCGTCACTGGGAGAACTGTTTTTT,CASSLSPSLGELFF